Listed below are T cell receptor beta chains from one sample, sequenced in a study of CXCR3-negative and CXCR3-positive naive CD8 T cells. No DNA is given; TCRdb re-called the 5' RACE reads and lists each CDR3 protein once. Its table lists about 150,000 distinct CDR3 sequences. Sequencing input: naive CXCR3+ CD8+ T cells from blood. These receptors all stem from a human donor in good health. Some clones in this sample may be carry-over from other donors' samples. The CDR3 runs from the conserved cysteine through the conserved F or W. The order of the fields is V gene, J gene, CDR3 protein.

TRBV9,TRBJ1-1,CASSTSGTGGLNTEAFF
TRBV29-1,TRBJ1-4,CSVVPRGSEKLFF
TRBV11-3,TRBJ2-1,CASSLSKRGPYNEQFF
TRBV20-1,TRBJ2-7,CSAREQDPYEQYF
TRBV29-1,TRBJ2-2,CSVEAGLGPGELFF
TRBV14,TRBJ2-5,CASSFDAQETQYF
TRBV29-1,TRBJ2-2,CSVGGGTSGTTGELFF
TRBV24-1,TRBJ2-1,CATSDLGTGDDEQFF
TRBV28,TRBJ2-1,CASSSLAGGPNEQFF
TRBV3-1,TRBJ2-3,CASSKYNPLLTSTDTQYF
TRBV7-8,TRBJ2-7,CASKSSGGTYEQYF
TRBV29-1,TRBJ2-7,CSVSIAGEYEQYF
TRBV12-3/TRBV12-4,TRBJ1-6,CASSFPRSPLHF
TRBV2,TRBJ2-5,CASGQGAAGQETQYF
TRBV29-1,TRBJ2-2,CSVPGQTGELFF
TRBV7-9,TRBJ2-3,CASAATRTGGPLTDTQYF
TRBV3-1,TRBJ2-1,CASSQDSPSSYNEQFF
TRBV6-2/TRBV6-3,TRBJ2-1,CASKVPYNEQFF
TRBV27,TRBJ2-1,CSSRPDRGLYNEQFF
TRBV18,TRBJ2-7,CASSPTGWDEQYF
TRBV4-1,TRBJ2-2,CASSRSGGPGELFF
TRBV5-6,TRBJ2-1,CASSWEMRNEQFF
TRBV29-1,TRBJ2-3,CSVEDLRVYSTDTQYF
TRBV6-5,TRBJ2-7,CASSYGTGHYEQYF
TRBV14,TRBJ2-7,CASSQVAGGPYEQYF
TRBV28,TRBJ2-2,CASTSGLRNTGELFF
TRBV9,TRBJ2-7,CASSVSPYEQYF
TRBV7-6,TRBJ1-2,CASSPPGAYGYTF
TRBV4-3,TRBJ1-1,CASSQGRGGTEAFF
TRBV4-2,TRBJ2-1,CASSQEGPATSEAYNEQFF
TRBV7-2,TRBJ2-7,CASSQGNGLAGSGEQYF
TRBV5-4,TRBJ1-2,CASSTLTGGIYGYTF
TRBV29-1,TRBJ1-2,CSVGGGQIFGYTF
TRBV9,TRBJ2-7,CASSQGGGGTYEQYF
TRBV29-1,TRBJ2-1,CSVKDPTGTTYNEQFF
TRBV28,TRBJ2-5,CASSFSTSGGAETQYF
TRBV7-6,TRBJ2-7,CASSPREGVVYEQYF
TRBV27,TRBJ2-1,CASSLSPAFSYNEQFF
TRBV5-6,TRBJ2-1,CASSFRDPYNEQFF